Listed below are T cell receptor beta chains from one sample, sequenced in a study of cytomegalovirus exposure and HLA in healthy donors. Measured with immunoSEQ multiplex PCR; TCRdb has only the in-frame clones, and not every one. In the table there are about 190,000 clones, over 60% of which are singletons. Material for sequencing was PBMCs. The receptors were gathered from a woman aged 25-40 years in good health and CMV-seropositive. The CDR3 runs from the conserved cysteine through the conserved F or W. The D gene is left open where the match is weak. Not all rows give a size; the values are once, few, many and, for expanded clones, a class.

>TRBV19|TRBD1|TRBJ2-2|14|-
TGTGCCAGTAGTGCGCAGGGGGATACCGGGGAGCTGTTTTTT
CASSAQGDTGELFF
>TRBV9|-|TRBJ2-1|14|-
TGTGCCAGCAGCGTCGGGAGCTCCTACAATGAGCAGTTCTTC
CASSVGSSYNEQFF
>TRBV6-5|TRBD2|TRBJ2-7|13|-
TGTGCCAGCAGTCGTAGCGGGGGTTACGAGCAGTACTTC
CASSRSGGYEQYF
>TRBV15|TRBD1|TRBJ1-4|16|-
TGTGCCACCAGCCGGTCGACAGGGGCGACTAATGAAAAACTGTTTTTT
CATSRSTGATNEKLFF
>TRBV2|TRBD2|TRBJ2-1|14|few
TGTGCCAGCAGTGTAGGACTAGCCCACAATGAGCAGTTCTTC
CASSVGLAHNEQFF
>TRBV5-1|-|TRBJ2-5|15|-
TGCGCCAGCAGATACCAATCGGGGGAGAGAGAGACCCAGTACTTC
CASRYQSGERETQYF
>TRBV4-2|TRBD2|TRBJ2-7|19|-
TGTGCCAGCAGCCAAGAGGGGACTAGCAGGAATTACTATCCCTACGAGCAGTACTTC
CASSQEGTSRNYYPYEQYF
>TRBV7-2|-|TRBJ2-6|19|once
TGTGCCAGCAGCACCCCTCCAGGGGCGTATCTCTCTGGGGCCAACGTCCTGACTTTC
CASSTPPGAYLSGANVLTF
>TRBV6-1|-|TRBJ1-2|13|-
TGTGCCAGCAGGAAAGAGCTTGGCTATGGCTACACCTTC
CASRKELGYGYTF
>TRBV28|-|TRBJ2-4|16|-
TGTGCCAGCAGTTTATCACCAAGCGCGGCCAAAAACATTCAGTACTTC
CASSLSPSAAKNIQYF
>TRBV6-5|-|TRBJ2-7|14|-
TGTGCCAGCAGTTACTCGACAGAATTCTACGAGCAGTACTTC
CASSYSTEFYEQYF
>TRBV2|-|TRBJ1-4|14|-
TGTGCCAGCAGGGTCAGGGTCGCTAATGAAAAACTGTTTTTT
CASRVRVANEKLFF
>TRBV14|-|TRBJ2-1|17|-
TGTGCCAGCAGCCAGTCTGCGTACGGCGGCTCGAAGAATGAGCAGTTCTTC
CASSQSAYGGSKNEQFF